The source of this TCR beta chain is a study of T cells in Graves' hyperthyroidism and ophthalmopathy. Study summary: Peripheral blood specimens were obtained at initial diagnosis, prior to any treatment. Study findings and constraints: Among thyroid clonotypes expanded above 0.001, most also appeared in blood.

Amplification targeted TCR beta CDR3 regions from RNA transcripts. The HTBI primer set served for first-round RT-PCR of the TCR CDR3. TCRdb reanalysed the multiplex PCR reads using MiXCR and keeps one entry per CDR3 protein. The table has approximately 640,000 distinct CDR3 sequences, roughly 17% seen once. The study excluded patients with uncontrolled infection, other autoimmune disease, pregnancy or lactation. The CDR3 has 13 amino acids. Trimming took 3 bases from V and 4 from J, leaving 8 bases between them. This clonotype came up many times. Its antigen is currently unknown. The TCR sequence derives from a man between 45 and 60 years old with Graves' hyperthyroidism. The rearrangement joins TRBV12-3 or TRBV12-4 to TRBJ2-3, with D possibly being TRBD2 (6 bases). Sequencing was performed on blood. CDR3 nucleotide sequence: TGTGCCAGCAGTTTCGGGGGTGCAGATACGCAGTATTTT. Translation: CASSFGGADTQYF.